One and the same sample provided the 16 T cell receptor beta chains below, sequenced in a study of T cells in localized non-small cell lung cancer. Profiling relied on immunoSEQ multiplex PCR, and the TCRdb table lists in-frame clones only, not all of them. The sample contains approximately 2,000 clones, 25% to 40% of which appear only once. Sample: normal lung tissue next to the tumor, taken before any cancer treatment. The source is a male donor at least 60 years old with stage I squamous cell lung carcinoma.

This sequence joins TRBV19 and TRBJ1-5; tentative D call: TRBD1 (5 bases). The V and J ends lost 5 bases and 2 bases respectively, with 19 bases between them. The CDR3 runs 17 residues. The germline V gene has CDR1 LNHDA and CDR2 SQIVND (reference sequence). CDR3 DNA: TGTGCCAGTAGTTTACCTCATCAGGGCAGCGGCAATCAGCCCCAGCATTTT. Translated: CASSLPHQGSGNQPQHF.

In this sample, this clone is medium-sized. V usage is TRBV9 and J usage is TRBJ2-1, with unresolved D. V was pared by 0 bases and J by 2 bases, with 12 bases between. Germline V CDR1 and CDR2: SGDLS, YYNGEE. The CDR3 spans 16 residues. CDR3 coding DNA: TGTGCCAGCAGCGTAGATGCAAATTCCCCCTACAATGAGCAGTTCTTC. Its translation: CASSVDANSPYNEQFF.

This clone is medium-sized. The chain links TRBV11-3 to TRBJ1-1; D remains ambiguous. CDR1 is SGHNT and CDR2 is YENEEA in the germline V gene. The length of the CDR3 is 14 residues. V dropped 3 bases and J dropped 2 bases, with 10 bases sitting between them. The CDR3 bases are TGTGCCAGCAGCTTCGGACTGGCTAACACTGAAGCTTTCTTT. Protein product: CASSFGLANTEAFF.

By share, this clone counts as large (0.1 to 1%). The chain uses TRBV28 and TRBJ1-6; 7 nucleotides align to TRBD1. The ends lost 7 bases at V and 7 bases at J; junction bases unmatched: 10. This CDR3 has 15 residues. Germline V gene lookup returns CDR1 MDHEN and CDR2 SYDVKM. The CDR3 here is CASTRGKEVNSPLHF. CDR3 sequence (DNA): TGTGCCAGCACCAGGGGGAAAGAAGTGAATTCACCCCTCCACTTT.

This chain links TRBV28 with TRBJ1-1, with D maybe TRBD1 (6 bases). Germline assignment: CDR1 MDHEN and CDR2 SYDVKM. The V end lost 3 bases, the J end lost 9 bases, and 11 bases lay between the germline ends. CDR3 length equals 12 residues. The CDR3: CASSFSGTKAFF. The CDR3, as DNA: TGTGCCAGCAGTTTTTCCGGGACAAAAGCTTTCTTT.

The chain carries TRBV7-7 and TRBJ2-3; 14 bases line up with TRBD2. The germline CDR1 and CDR2 sequences are SSHAT and FNYEAQ (reference sequence). This CDR3 is built from 16 residues. Trimming cost V 5 bases and J 6 bases; bases outside gene matches: 7. CDR3 coding DNA: TGTGCCAGCAGCCCCCGGACTAGCGGGGGGTACGATACGCAGTATTTT. It specifies CASSPRTSGGYDTQYF.

This chain joins TRBV11-3 and TRBJ1-6; no firm D call. The CDR3 has 14 residues. In germline, CDR1 is SGHNT, CDR2 YENEEA. Between the trimmed V and J ends, which lost 5 bases and 5 bases, there was a span of 10 bases. CDR3 in DNA: TGTGCCAGCAGCCCGGGAGCTAATAATTCACCCCTCCACTTT. Encoded protein: CASSPGANNSPLHF.

This clone was found once. V gene TRBV25-1 combines with J gene TRBJ2-5; D is undetermined. Germline-derived CDR1 and CDR2 are MGHDK and SYGVNS. This CDR3 region has 14 residues. V was pared by 5 bases and J by 1 base, with 11 bases between. The CDR3 is CASSNPDGQETQYF. The CDR3 DNA sequence: TGTGCCAGCAGTAACCCGGACGGCCAAGAGACCCAGTACTTC.

This clone was detected a few times. The V call is TRBV1, the J call TRBJ1-5; TRBD1 is the table's D call and was not checked against the DNA. TRBV1 is a documented pseudogene. The CDR3 extends over 15 amino acids. The CDR3 nucleotides are TGCGCCAGCAGCCACGGTAGGGGTGGTAATCAGCCCCAGCATTTT. It encodes CASSHGRGGNQPQHF.

A note on this clone: Relative to the germline gene, one junction end is altered; a read error may explain this. The genes are TRBV6-8 and TRBJ2-7, with TRBD2 as a possible D gene (8 bases). The CDR3 length is 16 residues. CDR1 MNHGY and CDR2 SAAAGT come from the germline V gene. This CDR3 is CAISTGGDRGAYEQYF. The CDR3 DNA reads TGTGCCATCAGTACCGGGGGGGACAGAGGGGCCTACGAGCAGTACTTC.

The rearrangement uses TRBV28 and TRBJ1-1; D gene ambiguous. CDR1 and CDR2 (germline): MDHEN, SYDVKM. The CDR3 is 14 residues long. The germline V and J ends were trimmed by 2 bases and 9 bases, with 16 bases remaining between them. The CDR3 region has the DNA TGTGCCAGCAGTTTAGGAGGGTATAAGACTAAAGCTTTCTTT. Its protein product is CASSLGGYKTKAFF.

The rearrangement uses TRBV6-8 and TRBJ1-3; D is unresolved. Trimming removed 5 bases at V and 7 bases at J, with 12 bases between. Germline V gene lookup returns CDR1 MNHGY and CDR2 SAAAGT. This CDR3 comprises 13 residues. In nucleotides, the CDR3 is TGTGCCAGCAGTACAACCTCGGGGAACACCATATATTTT. It encodes CASSTTSGNTIYF.

This clone is labeled as medium-sized. The chain combines TRBV11-3 with TRBJ2-3; 7 nucleotides align to TRBD2. Trimming removed 3 bases from V and 0 bases from J; junction bases left unmatched: 3. This CDR3 comprises 15 residues. Germline V gene data show CDR1 as SGHNT and CDR2 as YENEEA. The CDR3 is CASSFSGQSTDTQYF. CDR3 bases: TGTGCCAGCAGCTTTAGCGGGCAAAGCACAGATACGCAGTATTTT.

The chain has TRBV28 and TRBJ1-2, with D perhaps TRBD1 (5 bases). The ends were cut back, 4 bases at V and 8 bases at J, with 14 bases in the middle. The length of the CDR3 is 13 residues. Germline V lookup: CDR1 MDHEN, CDR2 SYDVKM. CDR3 region: CASSSGTVGGYTF. Here the CDR3 DNA reads TGTGCCAGCAGTTCTGGGACGGTGGGAGGCTACACCTTC.

The chain couples TRBV28 to TRBJ2-7; 9 nucleotides agree with TRBD1. Germline assignment: CDR1 MDHEN and CDR2 SYDVKM. J lost 4 bases, V lost 7 bases, and 5 bases had no gene match. CDR3 length: 13 residues. In nucleotides, the CDR3 is TGTGCCAGCATTGGACAGGGGATTTACGAGCAGTACTTC. Its protein product is CASIGQGIYEQYF.

The V gene is TRBV18, the J gene TRBJ2-5; D is unresolved. V lost 3 bases, J lost 2 bases, and 4 bases lay in between. Germline V gene lookup returns CDR1 KGHSH and CDR2 LQKENI. This CDR3 has 12 amino acids. The CDR3 DNA follows: TGTGCCAGCTCACCGAAACAAGAGACCCAGTACTTC. The encoded protein is CASSPKQETQYF.